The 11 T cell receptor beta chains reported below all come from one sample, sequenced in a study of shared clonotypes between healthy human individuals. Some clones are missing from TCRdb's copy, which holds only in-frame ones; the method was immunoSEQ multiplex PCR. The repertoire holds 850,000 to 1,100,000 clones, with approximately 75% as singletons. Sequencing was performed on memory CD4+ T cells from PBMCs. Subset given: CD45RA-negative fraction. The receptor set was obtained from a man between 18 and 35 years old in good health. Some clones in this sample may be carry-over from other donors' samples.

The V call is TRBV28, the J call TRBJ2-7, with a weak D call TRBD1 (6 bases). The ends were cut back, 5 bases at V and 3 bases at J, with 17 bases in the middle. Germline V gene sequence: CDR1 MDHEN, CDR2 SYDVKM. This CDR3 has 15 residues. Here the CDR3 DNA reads TGTGCCAGCAGTGTAACCGGGGCAGGGGACTACGAGCAGTACTTC. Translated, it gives CASSVTGAGDYEQYF.

The CDR3, as DNA: TGTGCCAGCAAATTAGCCGATGGCAGGGGGCAAACTGAAGCTTTCTTT. Translating gives CASKLADGRGQTEAFF. V gene TRBV7-8 combines with J gene TRBJ1-1; 8 positions agree with TRBD1. The ends lost 7 bases at V and 5 bases at J; junction bases unmatched: 15. The CDR3 sequence is 16 residues long. Germline CDR1 and CDR2: SGHVS and FQNEAQ.

Written as DNA, the CDR3 is TGTGCCAGCAGTGAAGCCCGGGCTAGCGGGAGTGTTACCTACGAGCAGTACTTC. Encoded protein: CASSEARASGSVTYEQYF. The chain is built from TRBV6-1 and TRBJ2-7; 10 nucleotides agree with TRBD2. After removal of 0 bases from V and 2 bases from J, the junction contained 10 bases not matched to a gene. Germline V gene data show CDR1 as MNHNS and CDR2 as SASEGT. The CDR3 consists of 18 residues.

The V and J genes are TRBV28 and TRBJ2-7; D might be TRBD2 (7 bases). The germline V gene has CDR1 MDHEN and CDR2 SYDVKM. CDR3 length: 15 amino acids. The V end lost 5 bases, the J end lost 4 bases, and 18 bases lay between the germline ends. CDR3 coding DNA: TGTGCCAGCAGTCCCCCCGGGGGGCGAGGGTACGAGCAGTACTTC. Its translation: CASSPPGGRGYEQYF.

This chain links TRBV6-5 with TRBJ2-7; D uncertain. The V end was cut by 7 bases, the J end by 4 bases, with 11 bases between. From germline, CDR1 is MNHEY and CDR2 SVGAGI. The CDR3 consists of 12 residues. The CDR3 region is CASTRPGYEQYF. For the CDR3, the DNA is TGTGCCAGCACCCGCCCCGGATACGAGCAGTACTTC.

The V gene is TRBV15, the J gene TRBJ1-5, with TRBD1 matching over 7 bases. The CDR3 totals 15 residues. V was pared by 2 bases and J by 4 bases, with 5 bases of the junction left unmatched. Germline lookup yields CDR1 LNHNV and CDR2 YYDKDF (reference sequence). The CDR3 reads CATSRPKGANQPQHF. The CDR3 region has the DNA TGTGCCACCAGCAGACCTAAGGGGGCGAATCAGCCCCAGCATTTT.

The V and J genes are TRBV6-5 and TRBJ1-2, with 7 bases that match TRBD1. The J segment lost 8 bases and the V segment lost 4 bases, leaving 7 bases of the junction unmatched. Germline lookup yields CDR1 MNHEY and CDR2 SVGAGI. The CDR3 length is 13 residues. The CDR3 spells CASSSFAGGGYTF. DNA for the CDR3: TGTGCCAGCAGTTCCTTCGCAGGGGGAGGCTACACCTTC.

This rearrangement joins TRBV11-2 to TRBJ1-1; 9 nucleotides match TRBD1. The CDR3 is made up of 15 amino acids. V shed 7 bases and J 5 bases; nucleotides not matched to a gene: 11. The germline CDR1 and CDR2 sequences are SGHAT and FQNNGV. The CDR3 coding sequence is TGTGCCAGCAACAAGCAAGGACAGGGGACGACTGAAGCTTTCTTT. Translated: CASNKQGQGTTEAFF.

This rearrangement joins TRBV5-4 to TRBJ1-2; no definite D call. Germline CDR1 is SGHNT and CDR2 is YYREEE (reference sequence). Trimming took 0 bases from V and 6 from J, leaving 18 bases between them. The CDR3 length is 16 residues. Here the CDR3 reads CASSLEPGRGLDGYTF. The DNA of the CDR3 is TGTGCCAGCAGCTTGGAGCCTGGCCGTGGGCTCGATGGCTACACCTTC.

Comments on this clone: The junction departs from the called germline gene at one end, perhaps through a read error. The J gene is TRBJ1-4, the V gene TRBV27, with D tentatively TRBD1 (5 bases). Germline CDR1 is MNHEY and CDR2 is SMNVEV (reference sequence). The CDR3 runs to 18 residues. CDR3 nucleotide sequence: TGTGCCAGCAGCCCGGACATTGCTAGGGGCCGTCATAATGAAAAGCTGTTTTTT. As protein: CASSPDIARGRHNEKLFF.

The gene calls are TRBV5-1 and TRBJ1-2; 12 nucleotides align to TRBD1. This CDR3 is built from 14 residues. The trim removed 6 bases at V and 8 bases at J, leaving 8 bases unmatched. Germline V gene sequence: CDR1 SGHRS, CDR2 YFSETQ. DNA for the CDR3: TGCGCCAGCACCCGGGACAGGGGGCGTTCGGGCTACACCTTC. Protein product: CASTRDRGRSGYTF.